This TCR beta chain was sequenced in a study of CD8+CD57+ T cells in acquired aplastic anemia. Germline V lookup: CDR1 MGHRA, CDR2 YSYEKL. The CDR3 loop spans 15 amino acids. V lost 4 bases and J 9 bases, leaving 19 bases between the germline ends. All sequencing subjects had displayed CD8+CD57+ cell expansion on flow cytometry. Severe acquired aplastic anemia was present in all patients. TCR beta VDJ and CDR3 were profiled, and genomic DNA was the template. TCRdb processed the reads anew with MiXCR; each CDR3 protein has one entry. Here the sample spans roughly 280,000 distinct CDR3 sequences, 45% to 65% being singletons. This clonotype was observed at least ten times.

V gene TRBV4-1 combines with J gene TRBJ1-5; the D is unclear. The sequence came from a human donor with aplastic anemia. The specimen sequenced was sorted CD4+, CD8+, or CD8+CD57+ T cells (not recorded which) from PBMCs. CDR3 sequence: CASSPLGQVVGPQHF. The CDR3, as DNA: TGCGCCAGCAGCCCCCTCGGGCAAGTGGTGGGGCCCCAGCATTTT.